This TCR beta chain was identified during a study of T cell responses to AZD1222 COVID-19 vaccine. Looking at the study overall: Pooled together were second doses at about 4 or about 12 weeks.

The CDR3 is made up of 11 amino acids. V was cut by 5 bases and J by 5 bases, with 6 bases left in between. Looked up from germline, CDR1 is SGHAT and CDR2 is FQNNGV. This table comes from immunoSEQ multiplex PCR, and its TCRdb copy is limited to in-frame clones, with some not included. The sample consists of tens of thousands of clones, about nine tenths of them appearing once. This clone was observed a handful of times. Sequencing used peripheral blood, obtained on day 0 of AZD1222 vaccination. V usage is TRBV11-2 and J usage is TRBJ2-5, with D uncertain. This clonotype was obtained from an adult in good health. CDR3 DNA sequence: TGTGCCAGCAGCCTACACGAGACCCAGTACTTC. Translated: CASSLHETQYF.